The clone carrying this T cell receptor beta chain was observed a few times. Nominal health characterized the donors when sampled, though unrecorded immune exposures were likely. CDR3 length equals 16 residues. V gave up 1 base and J gave up 2 bases; unmatched junction bases: 5. Germline assignment: CDR1 SGHTA and CDR2 FQGNSA. This sample was taken from a study of cytomegalovirus exposure and HLA in healthy donors. The study ran its PCR with 60 Vbeta and 13 Jbeta primers. Sequenced by immunoSEQ multiplex PCR; TCRdb stores in-frame clones only, minus some. Of 120,000 to 150,000 clones listed, over 60% are singletons.

The specimen was PBMCs. The chain links TRBV7-2 to TRBJ2-7; 10 nucleotides agree with TRBD2. The receptor's source is a woman in her sixties or seventies in good health and CMV-seronegative. The CDR3 reads CASSLGTSGLPYEQYF. CDR3 nucleotide sequence: TGTGCCAGCAGCTTAGGGACTAGCGGCCTCCCCTACGAGCAGTACTTC.